This TCR beta chain emerged from a study of shared clonotypes between healthy human individuals. Overall study context: Donors were two women and a few men aged 18 to 49. Researchers assigned three CD4 naive, three CD4 memory, two CD8 naive and one CD8 memory plate to each donor. Study-wide results and limits: Specimens sampled were limited to blood, with tissue repertoires likely differing.

Every subset had its genomic DNA shared out evenly among several immunoSEQ plates. Clones were sequenced by immunoSEQ multiplex PCR, and TCRdb holds only the in-frame ones, with some missing. Found here are more than 550,000 clones, about 90% of them singletons; the top ten hold about a third. A note on this clone: The antigen remains undetermined.

The origin of this receptor is a man aged 18 to 35 in good health. Some clones in this sample may be carry-over from other donors' samples. The sequencing input was memory CD8+ T cells from PBMCs. Noted subset: CD45RO+ cells pooled with CCR7-negative TemRA cells.

In DNA form, the CDR3 reads TGTGCCCAAGGAGGGGGGCAGGGAGAGACCCAGTACTTC. It is translated as CAQGGGQGETQYF. The chain joins TRBV7-9 to TRBJ2-5; the D gene could be TRBD1 or TRBD2 (6 bases each). Trimming removed 11 bases at V and 4 bases at J, with 17 bases between. The germline V gene has CDR1 SEHNR and CDR2 FQNEAQ (reference sequence). This CDR3 spans 13 amino acids.